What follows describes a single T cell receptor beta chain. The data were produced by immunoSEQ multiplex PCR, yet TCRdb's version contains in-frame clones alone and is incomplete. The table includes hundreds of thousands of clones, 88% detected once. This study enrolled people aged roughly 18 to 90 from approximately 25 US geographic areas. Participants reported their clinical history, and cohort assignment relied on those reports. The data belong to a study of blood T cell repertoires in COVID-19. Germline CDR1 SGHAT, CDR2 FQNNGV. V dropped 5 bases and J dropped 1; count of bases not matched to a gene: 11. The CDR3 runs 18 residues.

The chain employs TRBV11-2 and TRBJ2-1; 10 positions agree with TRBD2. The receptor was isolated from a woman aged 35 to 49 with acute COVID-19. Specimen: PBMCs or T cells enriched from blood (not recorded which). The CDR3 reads CASSTGLAGVRSYNEQFF. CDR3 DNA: TGTGCCAGCAGCACCGGGCTAGCGGGAGTGCGTTCCTACAATGAGCAGTTCTTC. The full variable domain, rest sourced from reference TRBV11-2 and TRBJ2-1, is EAGVAQSPRYKIIEKRQSVAFWCNPISGHATLYWYQQILGQGPKLLIQFQNNGVVDDSQLPKDRFSAERLKGVDSTLKIQPAKLEDSAVYLCASSTGLAGVRSYNEQFFGPGTRLTVL.